This record covers a single T cell receptor (beta chain). Assay used: immunoSEQ multiplex PCR; TCRdb lists only in-frame clones, some missing. The data contain over 60,000 clones, around 87% of them singletons. These data come from a study of OX40 agonist ivuxolimab in advanced cancers. Study-level background: Past anti-PD-1, anti-PD-L1 or anti-CTLA-4 therapy was accepted, and around 40% had received some.

The V gene end was trimmed by 0 bases and the J gene end by 3 bases; junction bases not matched to a gene: 4. The CDR3 is 15 amino acids. Germline assignment: CDR1 MNHEY and CDR2 SVGAGI. This TCR derives from an adult with an advanced solid tumor such as melanoma, head and neck, liver or kidney cancer. The sample in question was CD4+ or CD8+ T cells sorted from blood, obtained in a trial of the OX40 agonist ivuxolimab. The gene calls are TRBV6-5 and TRBJ2-7, with 8 nucleotides matching TRBD1. CDR3 loop: CASSYSDRAHYEQYF. The CDR3 nucleotides read TGTGCCAGCAGTTACTCGGACAGGGCCCACTACGAGCAGTACTTC.